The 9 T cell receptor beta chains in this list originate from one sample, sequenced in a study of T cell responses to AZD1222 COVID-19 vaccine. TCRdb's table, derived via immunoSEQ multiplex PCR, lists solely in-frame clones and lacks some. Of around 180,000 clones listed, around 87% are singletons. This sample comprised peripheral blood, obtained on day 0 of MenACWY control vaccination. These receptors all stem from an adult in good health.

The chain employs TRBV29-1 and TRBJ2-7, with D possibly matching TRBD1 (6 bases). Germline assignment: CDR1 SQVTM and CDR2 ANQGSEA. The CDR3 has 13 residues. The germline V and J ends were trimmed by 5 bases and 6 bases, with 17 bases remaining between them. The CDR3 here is CSVQDSTPLEQYF. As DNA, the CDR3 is TGCAGCGTTCAGGACAGCACCCCCCTCGAGCAGTACTTC.

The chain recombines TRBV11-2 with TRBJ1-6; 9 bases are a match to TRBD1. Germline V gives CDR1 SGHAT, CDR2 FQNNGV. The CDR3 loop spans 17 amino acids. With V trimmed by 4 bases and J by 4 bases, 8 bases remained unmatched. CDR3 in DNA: TGTGCCAGCAGCTCCGGGACAGGGCTTCTATATAATTCACCCCTCCACTTT. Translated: CASSSGTGLLYNSPLHF.

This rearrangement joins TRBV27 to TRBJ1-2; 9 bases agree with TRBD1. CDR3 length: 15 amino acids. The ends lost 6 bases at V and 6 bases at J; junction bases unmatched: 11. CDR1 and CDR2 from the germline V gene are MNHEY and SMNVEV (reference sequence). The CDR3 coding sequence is TGTGCCAGCAGCGACGGGACAGGGTCGGACCATGGCTACACCTTC. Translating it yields CASSDGTGSDHGYTF.

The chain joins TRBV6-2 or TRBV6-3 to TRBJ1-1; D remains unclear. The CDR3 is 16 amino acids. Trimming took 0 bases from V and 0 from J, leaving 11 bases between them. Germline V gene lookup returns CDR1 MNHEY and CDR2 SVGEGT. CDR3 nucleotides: TGTGCCAGCAGTTACTCGATCGCAGACATGAACACTGAAGCTTTCTTT. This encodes CASSYSIADMNTEAFF.

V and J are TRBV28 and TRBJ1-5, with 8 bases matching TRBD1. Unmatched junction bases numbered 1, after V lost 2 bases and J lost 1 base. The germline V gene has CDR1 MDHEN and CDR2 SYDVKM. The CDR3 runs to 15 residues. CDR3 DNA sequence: TGTGCCAGCAGTTTAGGGGACAGGAGCAATCAGCCCCAGCATTTT. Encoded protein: CASSLGDRSNQPQHF. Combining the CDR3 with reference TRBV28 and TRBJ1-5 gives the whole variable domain DVKVTQSSRYLVKRTGEKVFLECVQDMDHENMFWYRQDPGLGLRLIYFSYDVKMKEKGDIPEGYSVSREKKERFSLILESASTNQTSMYLCASSLGDRSNQPQHFGDGTRLSIL.

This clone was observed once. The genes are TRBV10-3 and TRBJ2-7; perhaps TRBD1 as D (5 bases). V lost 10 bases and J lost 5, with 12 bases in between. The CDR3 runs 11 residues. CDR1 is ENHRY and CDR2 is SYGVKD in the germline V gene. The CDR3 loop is CATWEGDEQYF. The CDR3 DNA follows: TGTGCCACGTGGGAAGGGGACGAGCAGTACTTC.

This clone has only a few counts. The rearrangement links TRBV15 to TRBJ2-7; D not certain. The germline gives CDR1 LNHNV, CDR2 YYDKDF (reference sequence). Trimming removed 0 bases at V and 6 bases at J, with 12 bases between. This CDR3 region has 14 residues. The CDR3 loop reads CATSRDGRVSEQYF. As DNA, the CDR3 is TGTGCCACCAGCAGAGATGGCCGGGTCTCCGAGCAGTACTTC.

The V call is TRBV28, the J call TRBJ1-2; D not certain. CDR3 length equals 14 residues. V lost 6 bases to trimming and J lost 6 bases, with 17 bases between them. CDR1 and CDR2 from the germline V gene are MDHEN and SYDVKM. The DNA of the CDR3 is TGTGCCAGCAGCCTTGCCGTGAGTGGGGATGGCTACACCTTC. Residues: CASSLAVSGDGYTF.

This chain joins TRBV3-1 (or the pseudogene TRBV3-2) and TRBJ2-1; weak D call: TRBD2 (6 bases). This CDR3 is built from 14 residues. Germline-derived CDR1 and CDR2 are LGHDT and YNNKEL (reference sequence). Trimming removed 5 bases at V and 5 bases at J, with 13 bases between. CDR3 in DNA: TGTGCCAGCAGCGGGGGGAGACGGGACAATGAGCAGTTCTTC. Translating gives CASSGGRRDNEQFF.